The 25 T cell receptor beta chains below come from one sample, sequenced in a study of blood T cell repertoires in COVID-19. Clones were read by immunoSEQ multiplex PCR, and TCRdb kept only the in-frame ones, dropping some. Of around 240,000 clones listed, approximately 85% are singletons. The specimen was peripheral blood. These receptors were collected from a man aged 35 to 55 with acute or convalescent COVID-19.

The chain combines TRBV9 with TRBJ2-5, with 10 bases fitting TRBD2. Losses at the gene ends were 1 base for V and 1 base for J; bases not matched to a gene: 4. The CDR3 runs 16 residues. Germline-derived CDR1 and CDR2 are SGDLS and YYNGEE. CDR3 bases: TGTGCCAGCAGCGTAACAGCGGGGGGGACCCAAGAGACCCAGTACTTC. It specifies CASSVTAGGTQETQYF.

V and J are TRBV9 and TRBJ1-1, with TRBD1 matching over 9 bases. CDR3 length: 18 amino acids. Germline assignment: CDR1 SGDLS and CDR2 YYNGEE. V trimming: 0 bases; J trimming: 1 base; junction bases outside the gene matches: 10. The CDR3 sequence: CASSVAQDRGLRNTEAFF. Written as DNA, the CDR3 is TGTGCCAGCAGCGTAGCTCAGGACAGGGGTCTAAGGAACACTGAAGCTTTCTTT.

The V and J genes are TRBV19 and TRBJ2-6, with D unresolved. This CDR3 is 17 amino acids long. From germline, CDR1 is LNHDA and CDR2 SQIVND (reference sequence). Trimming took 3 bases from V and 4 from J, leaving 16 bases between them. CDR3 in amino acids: CASSIGLASPGANVLTF. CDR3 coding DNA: TGTGCCAGTAGTATTGGGCTTGCATCGCCGGGGGCCAACGTCCTGACTTTC.

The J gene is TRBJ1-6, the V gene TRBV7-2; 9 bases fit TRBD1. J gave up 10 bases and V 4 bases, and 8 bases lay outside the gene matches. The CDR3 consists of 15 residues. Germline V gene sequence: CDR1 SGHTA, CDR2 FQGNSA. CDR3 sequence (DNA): TGTGCCAGCAGCTCCCGGGGACAGGGAGGCTCACCCCTCCACTTT. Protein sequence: CASSSRGQGGSPLHF.

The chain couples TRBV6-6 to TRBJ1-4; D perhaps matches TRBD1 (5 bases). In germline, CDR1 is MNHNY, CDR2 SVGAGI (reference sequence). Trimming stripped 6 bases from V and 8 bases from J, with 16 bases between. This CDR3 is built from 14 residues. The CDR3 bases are TGTGCCAGCAGAATCGGGAGGGGAGGCGAAAAACTGTTTTTT. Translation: CASRIGRGGEKLFF.

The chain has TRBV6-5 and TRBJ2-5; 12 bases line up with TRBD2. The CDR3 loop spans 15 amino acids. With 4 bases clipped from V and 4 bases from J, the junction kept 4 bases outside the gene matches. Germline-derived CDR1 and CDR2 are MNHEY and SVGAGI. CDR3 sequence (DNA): TGTGCCAGCAGTTTCCTAGCGGGGGGGACAGAGACCCAGTACTTC. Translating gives CASSFLAGGTETQYF.

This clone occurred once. Here the CDR3 DNA reads TGCGCCAGCAGCGGATGGACCGGCGGGGGGTCCTACAATGAGCAGTTCTTC. It yields the protein CASSGWTGGGSYNEQFF. This chain connects TRBV5-1 to TRBJ2-1, with 8 bases lining up with TRBD2. Germline V gene data show CDR1 as SGHRS and CDR2 as YFSETQ. J gave up 1 base and V 4 bases, and 10 bases lay outside the gene matches. The CDR3 consists of 17 residues.

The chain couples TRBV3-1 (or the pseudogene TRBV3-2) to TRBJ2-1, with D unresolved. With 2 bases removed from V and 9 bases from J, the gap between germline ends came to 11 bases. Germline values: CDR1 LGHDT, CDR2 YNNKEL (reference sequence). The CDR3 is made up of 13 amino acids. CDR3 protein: CASSQTMAGEQFF. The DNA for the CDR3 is TGTGCCAGCAGCCAAACGATGGCTGGTGAGCAGTTCTTC.

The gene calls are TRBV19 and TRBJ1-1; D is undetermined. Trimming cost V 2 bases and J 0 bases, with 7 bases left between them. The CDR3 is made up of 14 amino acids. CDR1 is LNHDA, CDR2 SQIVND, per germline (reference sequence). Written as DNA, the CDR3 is TGTGCCAGTAGTATAACAGCCATGAACACTGAAGCTTTCTTT. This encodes CASSITAMNTEAFF.

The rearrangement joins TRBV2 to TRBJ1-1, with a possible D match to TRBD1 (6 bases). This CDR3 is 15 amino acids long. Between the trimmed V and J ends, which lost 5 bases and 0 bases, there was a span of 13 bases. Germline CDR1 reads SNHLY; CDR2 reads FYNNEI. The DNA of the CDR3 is TGTGCCAGCAGTTCGCAGGGGCCCATGAACACTGAAGCTTTCTTT. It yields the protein CASSSQGPMNTEAFF.

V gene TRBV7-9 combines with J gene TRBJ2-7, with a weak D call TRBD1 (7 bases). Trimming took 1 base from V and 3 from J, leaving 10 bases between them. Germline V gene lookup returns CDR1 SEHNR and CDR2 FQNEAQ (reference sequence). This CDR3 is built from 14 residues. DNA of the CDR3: TGTGCCAGCAGCTTAGGACAGGGACTCTACGAGCAGTACTTC. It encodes CASSLGQGLYEQYF.

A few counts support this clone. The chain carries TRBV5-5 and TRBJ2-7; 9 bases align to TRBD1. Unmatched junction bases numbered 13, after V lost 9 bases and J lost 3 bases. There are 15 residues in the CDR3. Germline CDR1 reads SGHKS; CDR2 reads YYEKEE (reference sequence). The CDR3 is CATGEGRTGDYEQYF. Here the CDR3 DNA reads TGTGCCACCGGGGAGGGAAGGACAGGGGACTACGAGCAGTACTTC.

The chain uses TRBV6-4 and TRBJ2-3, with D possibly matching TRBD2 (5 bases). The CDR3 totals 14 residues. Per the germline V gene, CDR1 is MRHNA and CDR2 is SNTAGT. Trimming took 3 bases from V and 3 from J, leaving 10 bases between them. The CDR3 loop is CASSEKWETDTQYF. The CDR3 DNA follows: TGTGCCAGCAGTGAGAAATGGGAGACAGATACGCAGTATTTT.

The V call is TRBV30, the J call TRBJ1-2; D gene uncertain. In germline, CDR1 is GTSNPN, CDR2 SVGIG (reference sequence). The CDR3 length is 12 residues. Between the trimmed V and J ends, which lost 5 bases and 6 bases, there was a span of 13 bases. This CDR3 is CAWGGGPDGYTF. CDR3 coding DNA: TGTGCCTGGGGTGGAGGTCCGGATGGCTACACCTTC.

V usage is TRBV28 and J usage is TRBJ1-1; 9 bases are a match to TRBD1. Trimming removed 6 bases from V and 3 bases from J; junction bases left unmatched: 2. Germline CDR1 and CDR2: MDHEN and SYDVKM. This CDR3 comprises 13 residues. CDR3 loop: CASRRDRDTEAFF. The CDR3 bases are TGTGCCAGCAGAAGGGACAGGGACACTGAAGCTTTCTTT.

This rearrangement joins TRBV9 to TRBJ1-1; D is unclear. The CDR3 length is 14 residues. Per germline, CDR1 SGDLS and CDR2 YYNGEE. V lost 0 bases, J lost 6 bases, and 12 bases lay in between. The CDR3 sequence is CASSVDSGAAEAFF. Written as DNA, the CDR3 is TGTGCCAGCAGCGTAGATAGCGGCGCAGCTGAAGCTTTCTTT.

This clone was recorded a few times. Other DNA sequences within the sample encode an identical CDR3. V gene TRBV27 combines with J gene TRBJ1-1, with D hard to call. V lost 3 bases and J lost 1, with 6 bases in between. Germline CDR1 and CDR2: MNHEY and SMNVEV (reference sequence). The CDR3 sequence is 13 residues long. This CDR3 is CASSFRRNTEAFF. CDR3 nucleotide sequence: TGTGCCAGCAGTTTTAGGAGGAACACTGAAGCTTTCTTT.

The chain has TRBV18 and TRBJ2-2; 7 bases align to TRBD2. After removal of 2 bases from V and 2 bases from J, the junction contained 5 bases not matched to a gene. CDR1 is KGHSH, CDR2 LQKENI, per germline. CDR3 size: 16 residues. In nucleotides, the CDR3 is TGTGCCAGCTCACCATTCCCTAGCGGAAACACCGGGGAGCTGTTTTTT. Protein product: CASSPFPSGNTGELFF. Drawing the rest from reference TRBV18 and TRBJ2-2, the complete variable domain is NAGVMQNPRHLVRRRGQEARLRCSPMKGHSHVYWYRQLPEEGLKFMVYLQKENIIDESGMPKERFSAEFPKEGPSILRIQQVVRGDSAAYFCASSPFPSGNTGELFFGEGSRLTVL.

For the CDR3, the DNA is TGTGCCAGCAGCTTAGCCAGACAAGCATACGAGCAGTACTTC. Translation: CASSLARQAYEQYF. The V gene is TRBV7-9, the J gene TRBJ2-7; D is undetermined. This CDR3 has 14 amino acids. V was cut by 0 bases and J by 4 bases, with 10 bases left in between. Germline assignment: CDR1 SEHNR and CDR2 FQNEAQ (reference sequence).

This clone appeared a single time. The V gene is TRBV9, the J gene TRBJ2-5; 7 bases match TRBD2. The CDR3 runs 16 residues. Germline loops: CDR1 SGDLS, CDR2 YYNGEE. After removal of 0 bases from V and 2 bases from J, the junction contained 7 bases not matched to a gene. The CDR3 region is CASSVEASGLQETQYF. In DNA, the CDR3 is TGTGCCAGCAGCGTAGAAGCTAGCGGACTTCAAGAGACCCAGTACTTC.

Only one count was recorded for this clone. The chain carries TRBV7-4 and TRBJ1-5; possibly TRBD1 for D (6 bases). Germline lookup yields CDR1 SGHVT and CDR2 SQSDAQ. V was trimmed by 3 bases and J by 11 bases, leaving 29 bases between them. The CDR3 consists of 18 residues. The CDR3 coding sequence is TGTGCCAGCAGCTTTTGCATCGACCGGGACAACCCTTCGTTGGCCCAGCATTTT. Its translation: CASSFCIDRDNPSLAQHF.

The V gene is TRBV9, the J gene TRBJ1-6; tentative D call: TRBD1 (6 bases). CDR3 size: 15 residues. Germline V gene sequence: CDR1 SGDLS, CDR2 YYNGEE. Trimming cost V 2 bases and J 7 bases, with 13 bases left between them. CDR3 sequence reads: CASSVGQGTNSPLHF. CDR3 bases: TGTGCCAGCAGCGTTGGGCAGGGGACCAATTCACCCCTCCACTTT.

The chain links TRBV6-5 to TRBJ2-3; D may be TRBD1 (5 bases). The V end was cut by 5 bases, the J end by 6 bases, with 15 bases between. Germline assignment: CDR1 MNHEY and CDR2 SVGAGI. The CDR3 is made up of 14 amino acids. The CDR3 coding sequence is TGTGCCAGCAGTCTCCATGGGGCTGGCGATACGCAGTATTTT. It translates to CASSLHGAGDTQYF.

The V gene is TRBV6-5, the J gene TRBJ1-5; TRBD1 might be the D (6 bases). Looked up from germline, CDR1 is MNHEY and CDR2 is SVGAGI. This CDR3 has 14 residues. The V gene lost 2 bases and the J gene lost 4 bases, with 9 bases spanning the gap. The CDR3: CASSYETGNQPQHF. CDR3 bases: TGTGCCAGCAGTTACGAGACAGGAAATCAGCCCCAGCATTTT.

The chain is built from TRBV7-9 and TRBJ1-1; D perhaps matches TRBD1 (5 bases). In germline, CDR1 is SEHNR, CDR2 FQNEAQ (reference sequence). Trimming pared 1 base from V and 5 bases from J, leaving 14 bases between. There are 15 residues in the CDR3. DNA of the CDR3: TGTGCCAGCAGCTTAGTGGGGCAGGTTGGGACTGAAGCTTTCTTT. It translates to CASSLVGQVGTEAFF.